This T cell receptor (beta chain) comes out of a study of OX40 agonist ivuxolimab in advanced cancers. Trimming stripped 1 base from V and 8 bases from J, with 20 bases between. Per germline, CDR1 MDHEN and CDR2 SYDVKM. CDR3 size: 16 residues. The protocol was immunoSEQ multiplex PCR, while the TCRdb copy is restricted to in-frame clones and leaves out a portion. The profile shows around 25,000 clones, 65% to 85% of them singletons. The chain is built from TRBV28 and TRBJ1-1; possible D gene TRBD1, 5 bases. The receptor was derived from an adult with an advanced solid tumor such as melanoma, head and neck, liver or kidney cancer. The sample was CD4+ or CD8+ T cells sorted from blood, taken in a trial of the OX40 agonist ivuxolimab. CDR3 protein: CASSLYQTGLSTEAFF. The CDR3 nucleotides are TGTGCCAGCAGTTTATACCAAACGGGACTTTCTACCGAAGCTTTCTTT.